The 31 T cell receptor beta chains presented below share a single source sample, sequenced in a study of Graves' ophthalmopathy and Graves' hyperthyroidism. RNA transcripts yielded amplified TCR beta CDR3 regions. First-round RT-PCR employed HTBI primers, with a second-round multiplex PCR after it. TCRdb reprocessed the multiplex PCR reads via MiXCR and lists one record per CDR3 protein. The sample lists fewer than 650,000 distinct CDR3 sequences, about 24% seen once, with approximately 6.5% in the top ten. Sequenced material: peripheral blood. These receptors all come from a woman aged 18-29 years with stable Graves' hyperthyroidism. Some clones in this sample may be carry-over from other donors' samples.

This clonotype appeared many times. The rearrangement joins TRBV11-1 to TRBJ2-7; the match to TRBD1 covers 7 bases. With 5 bases clipped from V and 2 bases from J, the junction kept 9 bases outside the gene matches. Germline loops: CDR1 SGHAT, CDR2 FQDESV (reference sequence). This CDR3 contains 15 residues. For the CDR3, the DNA is TGTGCCAGCAGCCCACGGGACAGCGAAACCTACGAGCAGTACTTC. It encodes CASSPRDSETYEQYF.

This clonotype appeared many times. This rearrangement joins TRBV10-1 to TRBJ2-2; TRBD1 is a possible D gene (6 bases). The CDR3 runs 14 residues. Per the germline V gene, CDR1 is WNHNN and CDR2 is SYGVQD (reference sequence). The germline V and J ends were trimmed by 8 bases and 11 bases, with 21 bases remaining between them. CDR3 sequence reads: CASRAGAPTDELFF. CDR3 nucleotide sequence: TGCGCCAGCCGGGCAGGGGCCCCCACCGACGAGCTGTTTTTT.

This clonotype was observed at least ten times. The rearrangement uses TRBV2 and TRBJ2-7, with 9 bases identical to TRBD1. Germline loops: CDR1 SNHLY, CDR2 FYNNEI. V shed 4 bases and J 5 bases; nucleotides not matched to a gene: 6. CDR3 length: 14 amino acids. CDR3 loop: CASSGQGGHHEQYF. The DNA for the CDR3 is TGTGCCAGCAGTGGACAGGGGGGGCACCACGAGCAGTACTTC.

This clonotype was counted ten times or more. The chain carries TRBV13 and TRBJ1-6; D may be TRBD1 (5 bases). This CDR3 spans 16 amino acids. V gave up 3 bases and J gave up 8 bases, with 17 bases separating them. Per the germline V gene, CDR1 is PRHDT and CDR2 is FYEKMQ (reference sequence). CDR3 nucleotide sequence: TGTGCCAGCAGCTTTCAGGGAGCCCCGTGGGATTCACCCCTCCACTTT. This translates into CASSFQGAPWDSPLHF.

This clonotype has at least ten counts. The junction does not match germline at one end; this may be a read error. The CDR3 spells CASSLGVNQPQHF. The CDR3 DNA follows: TGTGCCAGCAGCTTAGGGGTAAATCAGCCCCAGCATTTT. The chain carries TRBV12-3 or TRBV12-4 and TRBJ1-5, with D possibly TRBD1 on 5 matching bases. The CDR3 has 13 residues.

CDR3 sequence reads: CSVAGGSEAFF. In nucleotides, the CDR3 is TGCAGCGTTGCAGGGGGCAGTGAAGCTTTCTTT. The chain has TRBV29-1 and TRBJ1-1, with 8 bases matching TRBD1. Germline V gene lookup returns CDR1 SQVTM and CDR2 ANQGSEA. This CDR3 spans 11 amino acids. V lost 4 bases to trimming and J lost 7 bases; unmatched junction nucleotides: 2. Looking up the rest from reference TRBV29-1 and TRBJ1-1 gives the full variable domain: SAVISQKPSRDICQRGTSLTIQCQVDSQVTMMFWYRQQPGQSLTLIATANQGSEATYESGFVIDKFPISRPNLTFSTLTVSNMSPEDSSIYLCSVAGGSEAFFGQGTRLTVV.

Many counts were recorded for this clonotype. The CDR3 reads CASSYSNQPQHF. As DNA, the CDR3 is TGTGCCAGCAGTTATAGCAATCAGCCCCAGCATTTT. V is TRBV12-3 or TRBV12-4 and J is TRBJ1-5; no reliable D call. CDR3 length equals 12 residues. Trimming shortened V by 4 bases and J by 0 bases, and 1 base separated the two germline ends.

This clonotype was recorded many times. The V call is TRBV12-3 or TRBV12-4, the J call TRBJ1-5, with 10 bases identical to TRBD1. V dropped 7 bases and J dropped 6; count of bases not matched to a gene: 3. The length of the CDR3 is 13 residues. The CDR3 nucleotides are TGTGCCAGCAAGGGACAGGGGCTTCAGCCCCAGCATTTT. Translated, it gives CASKGQGLQPQHF.

A note on this clonotype: The CDR3 ends on some other residue instead of the conserved phenylalanine or tryptophan, so this is likely a read error. Because the CDR3's place on the DNA is in doubt, the DNA is left out and the CDR3 is given as listed by TCRdb. The V and J genes are TRBV12-3 or TRBV12-4 and TRBJ1-2; the table's TRBD1 call for D was not verified on the DNA. The CDR3 is 10 residues long, counting both termini. The CDR3: CASGQGARWL.

This clonotype has only a few counts. This may come from a read error, since a much larger clone is one base off. The chain links TRBV6-5 to TRBJ2-7; perhaps TRBD2 as D (6 bases). Germline V gives CDR1 MNHEY, CDR2 SVGAGI. The CDR3 runs to 15 residues. The DNA of the CDR3 is TGTGCCAACAGTTCAGGGACTGAAAAGCCCTACGAGCAGTACTTC. Translating gives CANSSGTEKPYEQYF.

This clonotype appeared many times. V is TRBV9 and J is TRBJ2-7; 9 bases agree with TRBD1. Germline CDR1 is SGDLS and CDR2 is YYNGEE. This CDR3 has 13 amino acids. V was pared by 10 bases and J by 3 bases, with 8 bases of the junction left unmatched. This chain's CDR3 is CASGTGTVYEQYF. CDR3 coding DNA: TGTGCCTCCGGGACAGGGACTGTCTACGAGCAGTACTTC. Looking up the rest from reference TRBV9 and TRBJ2-7 gives the full variable domain: DSGVTQTPKHLITATGQRVTLRCSPRSGDLSVYWYQQSLDQGLQFLIQYYNGEERAKGNILERFSAQQFPDLHSELNLSSLELGDSALYFCASGTGTVYEQYFGPGTRLTVT.

This clonotype has a count of ten or more. The chain couples TRBV5-1 to TRBJ1-5, with a tentative D call TRBD1 (6 bases). Germline V gives CDR1 SGHRS, CDR2 YFSETQ. Trimming cost V 2 bases and J 0 bases, with 9 bases left between them. The CDR3 extends over 15 amino acids. The CDR3: CASSFGGGSNQPQHF. CDR3 nucleotide sequence: TGCGCCAGCAGCTTCGGGGGCGGTAGCAATCAGCCCCAGCATTTT.

The gene calls are TRBV11-1 and TRBJ1-2; the match to TRBD1 covers 8 bases. The CDR3 covers 16 residues. Trimming took 2 bases from V and 3 from J; bases not matched to a gene: 8. Germline CDR1 reads SGHAT; CDR2 reads FQDESV (reference sequence). The CDR3 spells CASSLSVRGPHYGYTF. CDR3 nucleotides: TGTGCCAGCAGCTTATCCGTCAGGGGGCCACACTATGGCTACACCTTC.

The chain links TRBV20-1 to TRBJ2-5; 8 bases match TRBD2. V lost 0 bases and J lost 5; bases outside the gene matches: 8. Germline V gene sequence: CDR1 DFQATT, CDR2 SNEGSKA (reference sequence). The CDR3 spans 15 residues. The CDR3 protein is CSARDLREGLETQYF. The CDR3 DNA follows: TGCAGTGCTAGAGATTTACGGGAGGGCTTGGAGACCCAGTACTTC.

This clonotype was counted many times. J is TRBJ1-2 and V is TRBV5-1; 7 nucleotides align to TRBD1. The ends lost 3 bases at V and 6 bases at J; junction bases unmatched: 8. There are 14 residues in the CDR3. Germline lookup yields CDR1 SGHRS and CDR2 YFSETQ. The CDR3 here is CASSSTGNKDGYTF. The DNA of the CDR3 is TGCGCCAGCAGCTCGACAGGGAATAAGGATGGCTACACCTTC.

The chain has TRBV9 and TRBJ2-2; TRBD1 is a possible D gene (6 bases). Germline CDR1 and CDR2: SGDLS and YYNGEE. Trimming took off 4 bases at V and 5 bases at J, with 15 bases between the two ends. The CDR3 contains 15 residues. As DNA, the CDR3 is TGTGCCAGCAGCATAGTGGGGGCCTGGACCGGGGAGCTGTTTTTT. This encodes CASSIVGAWTGELFF. The entire variable domain, with the rest obtained from reference TRBV9 and TRBJ2-2, is as follows: DSGVTQTPKHLITATGQRVTLRCSPRSGDLSVYWYQQSLDQGLQFLIQYYNGEERAKGNILERFSAQQFPDLHSELNLSSLELGDSALYFCASSIVGAWTGELFFGEGSRLTVL.

The sample holds one count of this clonotype. The gene calls are TRBV3-1 and TRBJ1-2; D gene ambiguous. Germline CDR1 is LGHDT and CDR2 is YNNKEL (reference sequence). The CDR3 spans 15 residues. Trimming left V 0 bases short and J 4 bases short, with 12 bases between. CDR3 sequence reads: CASSQDRLPRYGYTF. The CDR3 region has the DNA TGTGCCAGCAGCCAAGATCGTTTACCGCGCTATGGCTACACCTTC.

V and J are TRBV2 and TRBJ2-5; a possible D gene is TRBD1 (6 bases). The CDR3 runs to 14 residues. The V and J ends lost 5 bases and 4 bases respectively, with 14 bases between them. CDR1 is SNHLY and CDR2 is FYNNEI in the germline V gene. CDR3 sequence: CASSHRDLPETQYF. The CDR3 nucleotides are TGTGCCAGCAGTCACAGGGACCTCCCAGAGACCCAGTACTTC. The whole variable domain, remainder taken from reference TRBV2 and TRBJ2-5, is EPEVTQTPSHQVTQMGQEVILRCVPISNHLYFYWYRQILGQKVEFLVSFYNNEISEKSEIFDDQFSVERPDGSNFTLKIRSTKLEDSAMYFCASSHRDLPETQYFGPGTRLLVL.

This clonotype was recorded once. CDR3 loop: CASRLYRGRYEQYF. In DNA form, the CDR3 reads TGTGCCAGCAGACTCTACAGGGGAAGATACGAGCAGTACTTC. This chain uses TRBV6-1 with TRBJ2-7; 7 bases match TRBD1. Germline trimming cut 6 bases from V and 4 bases from J; bases unmatched to any gene: 9. The germline CDR1 and CDR2 sequences are MNHNS and SASEGT. This CDR3 is built from 14 residues.

V is TRBV6-1 and J is TRBJ1-5; TRBD1 is a possible D gene (5 bases). Germline lookup yields CDR1 MNHNS and CDR2 SASEGT. The CDR3 consists of 18 residues. Between the trimmed V and J ends, which lost 0 bases and 0 bases, there was a span of 15 bases. The CDR3 region is CASSEAMRGRYSNQPQHF. The CDR3 nucleotides read TGTGCCAGCAGTGAAGCTATGAGGGGAAGGTATAGCAATCAGCCCCAGCATTTT.

This clonotype was picked up many times. This sequence joins TRBV12-3 or TRBV12-4 and TRBJ1-1; the match to TRBD1 covers 8 bases. V shed 6 bases, J shed 4 bases, and the junction held 7 bases outside the gene matches. CDR3 size: 14 residues. The CDR3: CASRKDRDGTEAFF. CDR3 coding DNA: TGTGCCAGCAGGAAGGACAGGGATGGCACTGAAGCTTTCTTT.

V and J are TRBV12-3 or TRBV12-4 and TRBJ2-7; 8 bases map to TRBD1. This CDR3 comprises 17 residues. With 1 base clipped from V and 5 bases from J, the junction kept 13 bases outside the gene matches. CDR3 DNA sequence: TGTGCCAGCAGTTTAGGGGACAGGTTTTTATCGGGACACGAGCAGTACTTC. Translating gives CASSLGDRFLSGHEQYF.

The sample holds many counts of this clonotype. J is TRBJ2-3 and V is TRBV11-3, with TRBD2 matching over 7 bases. The V segment lost 6 bases and the J segment 2 bases; nucleotides outside the gene matches: 5. CDR3 size: 14 residues. Per germline, CDR1 SGHNT and CDR2 YENEEA. Here the CDR3 reads CASSIAGNTDTQYF. The CDR3 DNA sequence: TGTGCCAGCAGTATAGCGGGTAACACAGATACGCAGTATTTT.

This clonotype was recorded a few times. The chain couples TRBV6-5 to TRBJ1-2; 8 nucleotides agree with TRBD1. The CDR3 is 15 residues long. With V trimmed by 4 bases and J by 7 bases, 11 bases remained unmatched. CDR1 is MNHEY, CDR2 SVGAGI, per germline. CDR3 coding DNA: TGTGCCAGCAGTTCCCGGACAGGGTCGAAGTCTGGCTACACCTTC. Its translation: CASSSRTGSKSGYTF.

This clonotype was recorded at least ten times. The chain carries TRBV14 and TRBJ1-2, with D unclear. Trimming took 3 bases from V and 0 from J, leaving 8 bases between them. Germline CDR1 SGHDN, CDR2 FVKESK. The length of the CDR3 is 14 residues. CDR3 sequence: CASSQLITNYGYTF. CDR3 coding DNA: TGTGCCAGCAGCCAGTTAATAACTAACTATGGCTACACCTTC.

Only a few counts were recorded for this clonotype. The chain carries TRBV6-2 or TRBV6-3 and TRBJ2-5; D ambiguous. The CDR3 extends over 15 amino acids. Per germline, CDR1 MNHEY and CDR2 SVGEGT. V was shortened by 3 bases and J by 0 bases, with 11 bases between the two germline ends. CDR3 coding DNA: TGTGCCAGCAGTTATTGGTCGGCTAACCAAGAGACCCAGTACTTC. Its translation: CASSYWSANQETQYF.

This chain links TRBV5-1 with TRBJ1-2; D remains ambiguous. From germline, CDR1 is SGHRS and CDR2 YFSETQ. V gave up 6 bases and J gave up 8 bases, with 17 bases separating them. The CDR3 has 13 residues. CDR3 residues: CASTSGGTQGYTF. In DNA form, the CDR3 reads TGCGCCAGCACCTCCGGCGGCACCCAAGGCTACACCTTC.

This clonotype was detected many times. The chain has TRBV2 and TRBJ1-1; no clear D. Germline values: CDR1 SNHLY, CDR2 FYNNEI. V shed 4 bases and J shed 1 base, with 10 bases lying between them. This CDR3 has 14 residues. CDR3 nucleotide sequence: TGTGCCAGCAGTGTCCTTCCAAGGAACACTGAAGCTTTCTTT. Translating gives CASSVLPRNTEAFF.

This clonotype was picked up many times. The V and J genes are TRBV7-8 and TRBJ2-7; 13 nucleotides agree with TRBD2. Germline V gene lookup returns CDR1 SGHVS and CDR2 FQNEAQ. The CDR3 has 14 amino acids. The V and J ends lost 5 bases and 5 bases, in that order; junction bases with no gene match: 3. The CDR3 DNA reads TGTGCCAGCAGCCGAGGACTAGCGGGAGACGAGCAGTACTTC. This codes for CASSRGLAGDEQYF.

The V gene is TRBV28, the J gene TRBJ1-5; D not certain. This CDR3 is 15 amino acids long. The V gene's germline CDR1 is MDHEN and CDR2 SYDVKM. Trimming took 4 bases from V and 0 from J, leaving 10 bases between them. As DNA, the CDR3 is TGTGCCAGCAGTTCCCAGGACGATAGCAATCAGCCCCAGCATTTT. It codes for CASSSQDDSNQPQHF. The complete variable domain, with remaining parts taken from reference TRBV28 and TRBJ1-5, reads DVKVTQSSRYLVKRTGEKVFLECVQDMDHENMFWYRQDPGLGLRLIYFSYDVKMKEKGDIPEGYSVSREKKERFSLILESASTNQTSMYLCASSSQDDSNQPQHFGDGTRLSIL.

Many counts were recorded for this clonotype. The V and J genes are TRBV27 and TRBJ2-7; 11 bases line up with TRBD2. The CDR3 runs to 16 residues. From germline, CDR1 is MNHEY and CDR2 SMNVEV (reference sequence). Trimming at V came to 5 bases and at J to 0 bases, leaving 6 bases not matched to a gene. CDR3 region: CASSGGLAGGSYEQYF. Here the CDR3 DNA reads TGTGCCAGCAGTGGCGGACTAGCGGGCGGCTCCTACGAGCAGTACTTC.